Below, 28 T cell receptor beta chains from the same sample are listed, as sequenced in a study of cytomegalovirus exposure and HLA in healthy donors. Primers included in the PCR were 60 Vbeta and 13 Jbeta primers. Some clones are missing from TCRdb's copy, which holds only in-frame ones; the method was immunoSEQ multiplex PCR. The sample yields about 220,000 clones, about 80% seen once. Sequences were obtained from PBMCs. All receptors derive from a man aged 18 to 35 in good health and CMV-seronegative.

J is TRBJ2-3 and V is TRBV10-3; 10 bases align to TRBD2. The CDR3 consists of 14 residues. V gave up 11 bases and J gave up 4 bases; unmatched junction bases: 9. Germline assignment: CDR1 ENHRY and CDR2 SYGVKD. CDR3 sequence: CAANSGRSADTQYF. CDR3 in DNA: TGTGCCGCCAATAGCGGGAGGTCCGCAGATACGCAGTATTTT.

J is TRBJ1-1 and V is TRBV2; D perhaps matches TRBD1 (6 bases). V gave up 6 bases and J gave up 6 bases, with 14 bases separating them. In germline, CDR1 is SNHLY, CDR2 FYNNEI. The CDR3 extends over 13 amino acids. The CDR3 DNA sequence: TGTGCCAGCAGGGACCGGGACAAAGCTGAAGCTTTCTTT. This translates into CASRDRDKAEAFF.

The chain employs TRBV29-1 and TRBJ1-5, with D perhaps TRBD1 (5 bases). CDR1 and CDR2 from the germline V gene are SQVTM and ANQGSEA. Trimming took off 7 bases at V and 1 base at J, with 11 bases between the two ends. There are 13 residues in the CDR3. CDR3 sequence reads: CSARAGSNQPQHF. In nucleotides, the CDR3 is TGCAGCGCTAGGGCAGGGAGCAATCAGCCCCAGCATTTT.

The rearrangement uses TRBV27 and TRBJ1-5; D is uncertain. The V end lost 1 base, the J end lost 5 bases, and 6 bases lay between the germline ends. The CDR3 loop spans 13 amino acids. Looked up from germline, CDR1 is MNHEY and CDR2 is SMNVEV (reference sequence). CDR3 region: CASSLYPDQPQHF. The CDR3 DNA follows: TGTGCCAGCAGTTTATATCCCGATCAGCCCCAGCATTTT.

This rearrangement joins TRBV10-3 to TRBJ2-1; 7 nucleotides match TRBD2. The CDR3 is 13 residues long. Germline CDR1 ENHRY, CDR2 SYGVKD. J lost 10 bases, V lost 3 bases, and 6 bases had no gene match. The CDR3 region is CAISEGGSREQFF. The CDR3 DNA reads as TGTGCCATCAGTGAAGGCGGGAGTAGAGAGCAGTTCTTC.

The chain joins TRBV4-1 to TRBJ1-4; D not certain. V was pared by 3 bases and J by 7 bases, with 9 bases between. This CDR3 is built from 13 residues. From germline, CDR1 is MGHRA and CDR2 YSYEKL. Here the CDR3 DNA reads TGCGCCAGCAGCCATGCGATTCCTGAAAAACTGTTTTTT. This encodes CASSHAIPEKLFF.

This clone was recorded once. Other nucleotide sequences in the sample specify the same CDR3. The gene calls are TRBV6-5 and TRBJ1-2; 7 nucleotides agree with TRBD1. Germline lookup yields CDR1 MNHEY and CDR2 SVGAGI. The CDR3 is made up of 14 amino acids. V was pared by 4 bases and J by 4 bases, with 6 bases of the junction left unmatched. The CDR3 sequence is CASSSRQGSYGYTF. The CDR3 DNA sequence: TGTGCCAGCAGTTCCAGACAGGGTTCCTATGGCTACACCTTC.

The chain couples TRBV19 to TRBJ1-4; D is perhaps TRBD1 (5 bases). CDR3 length: 16 residues. Germline V gene lookup returns CDR1 LNHDA and CDR2 SQIVND (reference sequence). The ends were cut back, 3 bases at V and 1 base at J, with 12 bases in the middle. Here the CDR3 reads CASSMGRRGTNEKLFF. CDR3 DNA sequence: TGTGCCAGTAGTATGGGGCGGCGGGGAACTAATGAAAAACTGTTTTTT.

The chain carries TRBV5-5 and TRBJ2-2, with D maybe TRBD2 (5 bases). CDR1 is SGHKS and CDR2 is YYEKEE in the germline V gene (reference sequence). The CDR3 is 14 residues long. With 7 bases removed from V and 6 bases from J, the gap between germline ends came to 16 bases. CDR3 DNA sequence: TGTGCCAGCCGTCTAGAGGGTGTGCCCGGGGAGCTGTTTTTT. It codes for CASRLEGVPGELFF.

The chain carries TRBV6-1 and TRBJ2-7; the match to TRBD1 covers 9 bases. CDR1 is MNHNS and CDR2 is SASEGT in the germline V gene. The V gene end was trimmed by 3 bases and the J gene end by 3 bases; junction bases not matched to a gene: 9. This CDR3 region has 16 residues. The CDR3 DNA sequence: TGTGCCAGCAGTGAGATAGGGACAGGGAAGCTCTACGAGCAGTACTTC. Its protein is CASSEIGTGKLYEQYF.

The chain links TRBV4-2 to TRBJ1-1; D unclear. The germline V gene has CDR1 LGHNA and CDR2 YNFKEQ. The CDR3 has 14 residues. V dropped 4 bases and J dropped 5 bases, with 14 bases sitting between them. The CDR3: CASSPLQLTTEAFF. Written as DNA, the CDR3 is TGTGCCAGCAGCCCCCTACAGCTAACGACTGAAGCTTTCTTT.

The V and J genes are TRBV6-5 and TRBJ2-6; 7 positions match TRBD2. V was pared by 6 bases and J by 0 bases, with 2 bases of the junction left unmatched. Germline V lookup: CDR1 MNHEY, CDR2 SVGAGI. The CDR3 loop spans 15 amino acids. The CDR3 region has the DNA TGTGCCAGCAGCCGGACTAGCTCTGGGGCCAACGTCCTGACTTTC. This codes for CASSRTSSGANVLTF.

V and J are TRBV25-1 and TRBJ1-2; TRBD1 is a possible D gene (6 bases). Trimming cost V 1 base and J 5 bases, with 11 bases left between them. Per the germline V gene, CDR1 is MGHDK and CDR2 is SYGVNS. This CDR3 region has 14 residues. This CDR3 is CASSEWAGVYGYTF. CDR3 nucleotides: TGTGCCAGCAGTGAATGGGCAGGGGTTTATGGCTACACCTTC.

The chain uses TRBV27 and TRBJ1-5; 10 bases are a match to TRBD1. V trimming: 4 bases; J trimming: 2 bases; junction bases outside the gene matches: 2. Germline V lookup: CDR1 MNHEY, CDR2 SMNVEV (reference sequence). This CDR3 has 15 amino acids. CDR3 nucleotide sequence: TGTGCCAGCAGTTCCGGGACAGGGGGCAATCAGCCCCAGCATTTT. It specifies CASSSGTGGNQPQHF.

CDR3 nucleotides: TGCGCCAGCAGCTTAAGGGGGTCGTTCACTGAAGCTTTCTTT. Its translation is CASSLRGSFTEAFF. This chain links TRBV5-1 with TRBJ1-1, with a possible D match to TRBD1 (6 bases). V dropped 2 bases and J dropped 4 bases, with 12 bases sitting between them. The CDR3 runs 14 residues. The germline gives CDR1 SGHRS, CDR2 YFSETQ.

V gene TRBV11-1 combines with J gene TRBJ1-2, with TRBD1 matching over 8 bases. Trimming at V came to 1 base and at J to 8 bases, leaving 6 bases not matched to a gene. The germline V gene encodes CDR1 SGHAT and CDR2 FQDESV (reference sequence). This CDR3 spans 14 amino acids. CDR3 in amino acids: CASSLVSTGVGYTF. CDR3 bases: TGTGCCAGCAGCTTAGTCTCGACAGGGGTAGGCTACACCTTC.

The chain links TRBV28 to TRBJ2-1, with 8 bases aligning to TRBD1. This CDR3 has 15 amino acids. Germline CDR1 reads MDHEN; CDR2 reads SYDVKM. Trimming cost V 3 bases and J 10 bases; bases outside gene matches: 11. The CDR3 region is CASSFLRGRPGEQFF. In DNA form, the CDR3 reads TGTGCCAGCAGTTTCCTCAGGGGGCGGCCCGGAGAGCAGTTCTTC.

V gene TRBV5-1 combines with J gene TRBJ2-2; TRBD2 agrees at 11 bases. This CDR3 comprises 17 residues. From germline, CDR1 is SGHRS and CDR2 YFSETQ. The junction had 10 bases not matched to a gene; V was cut back by 4 bases and J by 5 bases. CDR3 coding DNA: TGCGCCAGCAGCACGGCGACTAGCGGGACGTATACCGGGGAGCTGTTTTTT. Its protein is CASSTATSGTYTGELFF.

The chain couples TRBV5-1 to TRBJ2-3; TRBD2 agrees at 9 bases. J was trimmed by 4 bases and V by 1 base; bases with no gene match: 7. This CDR3 is built from 16 residues. The germline gives CDR1 SGHRS, CDR2 YFSETQ. The CDR3 DNA reads as TGCGCCAGCAGCTTGACTAGCGGGCCTTTGCCAGATACGCAGTATTTT. Residues: CASSLTSGPLPDTQYF.

This clone was seen more than once but under ten times. The rearrangement links TRBV19 to TRBJ1-1; 7 bases match TRBD1. J lost 11 bases, V lost 5 bases, and 14 bases had no gene match. The CDR3 runs 14 residues. The germline gives CDR1 LNHDA, CDR2 SQIVND (reference sequence). CDR3 sequence: CASSSPEGQPAAFF. For the CDR3, the DNA is TGTGCCAGTAGTTCTCCGGAGGGACAGCCTGCGGCTTTCTTT.

V usage is TRBV6-1 and J usage is TRBJ1-2; 7 nucleotides match TRBD1. V trimming: 8 bases; J trimming: 4 bases; junction bases outside the gene matches: 7. The CDR3 loop spans 13 amino acids. Germline V gene data show CDR1 as MNHNS and CDR2 as SASEGT. In nucleotides, the CDR3 is TGTGCCAGCGATCGACAGGGACCCTATGGCTACACCTTC. As protein: CASDRQGPYGYTF.

In the case of this clone: The junction departs from the called germline gene at one end, perhaps through a read error. V usage is TRBV15 and J usage is TRBJ1-1, with D unclear. This CDR3 contains 13 residues. Looked up from germline, CDR1 is LNHNV and CDR2 is YYDKDF (reference sequence). CDR3 loop: CATSRDSYGNSSF. For the CDR3, the DNA is TGTGCCACCAGCAGAGATAGTTATGGAAATAGCTCCTTT.

The chain couples TRBV28 to TRBJ2-7; no firm D call. The CDR3 consists of 11 residues. Germline V gene sequence: CDR1 MDHEN, CDR2 SYDVKM. The germline V and J ends were trimmed by 5 bases and 7 bases, with 9 bases remaining between them. The CDR3, as DNA: TGTGCCAGCAGTCCCACAAGAGAGCAGTACTTC. Translated, it gives CASSPTREQYF.

This clone was seen a few times. This sequence joins TRBV7-9 and TRBJ1-2, with TRBD1 identical over 8 bases. Per the germline V gene, CDR1 is SEHNR and CDR2 is FQNEAQ (reference sequence). J lost 0 bases, V lost 5 bases, and 5 bases had no gene match. The CDR3 spans 15 residues. CDR3 amino acids: CASSGPGQANYGYTF. CDR3 coding DNA: TGTGCCAGCAGCGGACCGGGACAGGCTAACTATGGCTACACCTTC.

Of note for this clone: At one end, the junction sequence differs from germline, possibly due to a read error. The genes are TRBV7-9 and TRBJ1-1; a weak D match, TRBD1 (5 bases). The CDR3 runs 15 residues. Germline values: CDR1 SEHNR, CDR2 FQNEAQ (reference sequence). The CDR3 loop reads CSSSPSWGGETEAFF. In DNA form, the CDR3 reads TGTTCCAGCAGCCCCAGCTGGGGGGGGGAGACTGAAGCTTTCTTT. The full variable domain, rest sourced from reference TRBV7-9 and TRBJ1-1, is DTGVSQNPRHKITKRGQNVTFRCDPISEHNRLYWYRQTLGQGPEFLTYFQNEAQLEKSRLLSDRFSAERPKGSFSTLEIQRTEQGDSAMYLCSSSPSWGGETEAFFGQGTRLTVV.

The chain's CDR3 is CASSDNGGNQPQHF. For the CDR3, the DNA is TGTGCCAGCAGTGATAACGGCGGGAATCAGCCCCAGCATTTT. V is TRBV6-1 and J is TRBJ1-5, with no clear D. The germline CDR1 and CDR2 sequences are MNHNS and SASEGT. V gave up 3 bases and J gave up 4 bases, with 10 bases separating them. The CDR3 extends over 14 amino acids.

This rearrangement joins TRBV9 to TRBJ2-7; possibly TRBD1 for D (5 bases). CDR1 SGDLS and CDR2 YYNGEE come from the germline V gene. Trimming removed 4 bases from V and 6 bases from J, with 20 bases in between. The CDR3 loop spans 15 amino acids. CDR3 in amino acids: CASSLTGSRAPEQYF. CDR3 in DNA: TGTGCCAGCAGCCTTACGGGCTCCAGGGCCCCCGAGCAGTACTTC.

The rearrangement joins TRBV7-9 to TRBJ1-3; 11 positions agree with TRBD1. This CDR3 has 15 amino acids. Per the germline V gene, CDR1 is SEHNR and CDR2 is FQNEAQ (reference sequence). Losses at the gene ends were 5 bases for V and 6 bases for J; bases not matched to a gene: 6. The CDR3 loop is CASSRTGGRENTIYF. CDR3 nucleotides: TGTGCCAGCAGCCGGACAGGGGGCAGAGAAAACACCATATATTTT. The full variable domain, in which reference TRBV7-9 and TRBJ1-3 provide the parts outside the CDR3, is DTGVSQNPRHKITKRGQNVTFRCDPISEHNRLYWYRQTLGQGPEFLTYFQNEAQLEKSRLLSDRFSAERPKGSFSTLEIQRTEQGDSAMYLCASSRTGGRENTIYFGEGSWLTVV.